The 17 T cell receptor beta chains presented below share a single source sample, sequenced in a study of OX40 agonist ivuxolimab in advanced cancers. Repertoires were generated with immunoSEQ multiplex PCR, while TCRdb's copy carries only in-frame clones and drops some. This sample yields more than 65,000 clones, of which 88% are seen a single time; 0.45% to 0.65% belongs to the top ten. The starting material was CD4+ or CD8+ T cells sorted from blood, obtained in a trial of the OX40 agonist ivuxolimab. These receptors were taken from an adult with an advanced solid tumor such as melanoma, head and neck, liver or kidney cancer.

CDR3 protein: CASRDYNEQFF. The CDR3 DNA reads TGTGCCAGCAGGGATTACAATGAGCAGTTCTTC. The rearrangement links TRBV2 to TRBJ2-1; D is ambiguous. Germline values: CDR1 SNHLY, CDR2 FYNNEI. Between the trimmed V and J ends, which lost 6 bases and 4 bases, there was a span of 4 bases. CDR3 length: 11 residues.

The V call is TRBV6-1, the J call TRBJ1-3; D is perhaps TRBD1 (5 bases). Between the trimmed V and J ends, which lost 4 bases and 2 bases, there was a span of 15 bases. The CDR3 is 16 residues long. Germline assignment: CDR1 MNHNS and CDR2 SASEGT. The CDR3 DNA reads as TGTGCCAGCAGTGGCGCGAGGGTGGGGGCTGGAAACACCATATATTTT. Residues: CASSGARVGAGNTIYF.

V usage is TRBV18 and J usage is TRBJ1-5; D is ambiguous. CDR1 is KGHSH and CDR2 is LQKENI in the germline V gene. V shed 3 bases and J shed 5 bases, with 8 bases lying between them. CDR3 length: 13 residues. In DNA, the CDR3 is TGTGCCAGCTCACCTTCAGGTGATCAGCCCCAGCATTTT. It translates to CASSPSGDQPQHF.

This chain links TRBV5-1 with TRBJ1-1, with a possible D match to TRBD1 (6 bases). CDR3 size: 15 residues. Trimming stripped 2 bases from V and 5 bases from J, with 16 bases between. Germline CDR1 SGHRS, CDR2 YFSETQ. The CDR3 is CASSFLSGGATEAFF. The CDR3 DNA reads TGCGCCAGCAGCTTCCTTTCGGGGGGCGCAACTGAAGCTTTCTTT.

The chain couples TRBV7-9 to TRBJ1-1; D might be TRBD1 (5 bases). The CDR3 contains 12 residues. Germline-derived CDR1 and CDR2 are SEHNR and FQNEAQ (reference sequence). The V end lost 1 base, the J end lost 5 bases, and 5 bases lay between the germline ends. CDR3 sequence (DNA): TGTGCCAGCAGCTTAGACAGGACTGAAGCTTTCTTT. Amino acids: CASSLDRTEAFF. Drawing the rest from reference TRBV7-9 and TRBJ1-1, the complete variable domain is DTGVSQNPRHKITKRGQNVTFRCDPISEHNRLYWYRQTLGQGPEFLTYFQNEAQLEKSRLLSDRFSAERPKGSFSTLEIQRTEQGDSAMYLCASSLDRTEAFFGQGTRLTVV.

This chain joins TRBV2 and TRBJ1-2; D remains ambiguous. Trimming cost V 7 bases and J 4 bases, with 13 bases left between them. CDR3 size: 13 residues. Germline CDR1 reads SNHLY; CDR2 reads FYNNEI. In DNA form, the CDR3 reads TGTGCCAGCATCCCGGAAGCCCTCTATGGCTACACCTTC. It yields the protein CASIPEALYGYTF.

The CDR3 spells CASSASLGGANEQFF. As DNA, the CDR3 is TGTGCCAGCTCGGCCTCCCTAGGGGGGGCCAATGAGCAGTTCTTC. V is TRBV28 and J is TRBJ2-1, with D perhaps TRBD2 (7 bases). The ends were cut back, 8 bases at V and 6 bases at J, with 20 bases in the middle. The CDR3 sequence is 15 residues long. Germline CDR1 reads MDHEN; CDR2 reads SYDVKM.

V gene TRBV7-6 combines with J gene TRBJ2-3; 10 nucleotides line up with TRBD2. The J segment lost 5 bases and the V segment lost 1 base, leaving 6 bases of the junction unmatched. CDR3 size: 16 residues. Germline V gene data show CDR1 as SGHVS and CDR2 as FNYEAQ. The CDR3 DNA reads as TGTGCCAGCAGCTTAGGGGTAGCGGGGGGTATAGATACGCAGTATTTT. Its protein product is CASSLGVAGGIDTQYF.

The gene calls are TRBV5-5 and TRBJ1-3; TRBD1 might be the D (6 bases). The CDR3 is 16 residues long. CDR1 and CDR2 from the germline V gene are SGHKS and YYEKEE (reference sequence). Trimming left V 6 bases short and J 0 bases short, with 16 bases between. DNA for the CDR3: TGTGCCAGCAACGCATGGGGGGCGAACTCTGGAAACACCATATATTTT. Translation gives CASNAWGANSGNTIYF.

The rearrangement links TRBV25-1 to TRBJ2-7; 7 bases align to TRBD1. Germline-derived CDR1 and CDR2 are MGHDK and SYGVNS. CDR3 length equals 15 residues. V trimming: 6 bases; J trimming: 5 bases; junction bases outside the gene matches: 13. The CDR3, as DNA: TGTGCCAGCAGGGACGCAACAGGGGCCGGAGACGAGCAGTACTTC. Its protein product is CASRDATGAGDEQYF.

V is TRBV7-2 and J is TRBJ1-2; possible D gene TRBD1, 6 bases. The CDR3 length is 13 residues. Germline lookup yields CDR1 SGHTA and CDR2 FQGNSA. The V end lost 2 bases, the J end lost 8 bases, and 12 bases lay between the germline ends. The CDR3 loop reads CASSLRRGNGYTF. The CDR3 DNA is TGTGCCAGCAGCTTAAGAAGGGGGAACGGCTACACCTTC.

This sequence joins TRBV18 and TRBJ1-2; 10 positions agree with TRBD1. The CDR3 has 13 amino acids. The germline CDR1 and CDR2 sequences are KGHSH and LQKENI. V trimming: 5 bases; J trimming: 5 bases; junction bases outside the gene matches: 2. The chain's CDR3 is CASSSGQGYGYTF. CDR3 nucleotide sequence: TGTGCCAGCTCATCGGGACAGGGGTATGGCTACACCTTC.

The chain recombines TRBV10-3 with TRBJ1-6, with TRBD1 matching 8 bases. The V gene end was trimmed by 2 bases and the J gene end by 7 bases; junction bases not matched to a gene: 7. The germline V gene encodes CDR1 ENHRY and CDR2 SYGVKD. The CDR3 extends over 16 amino acids. This CDR3 reads CAISEGPTGANSPLHF. As DNA, the CDR3 is TGTGCCATCAGTGAGGGACCGACAGGGGCCAATTCACCCCTCCACTTT.

As regards this clone: The sample carries other DNA sequences with the same CDR3. The chain employs TRBV5-4 and TRBJ1-1; TRBD1 aligns across 8 bases. The V gene end was trimmed by 4 bases and the J gene end by 4 bases; junction bases not matched to a gene: 6. The CDR3 contains 14 residues. Germline lookup yields CDR1 SGHNT and CDR2 YYREEE (reference sequence). DNA for the CDR3: TGTGCCAGCAGCCTTGGACAGGGATCCACTGAAGCTTTCTTT. Its protein product is CASSLGQGSTEAFF.

The V call is TRBV14, the J call TRBJ2-2; D remains ambiguous. The length of the CDR3 is 15 residues. V was cut by 1 base and J by 5 bases, with 11 bases left in between. Germline CDR1 and CDR2: SGHDN and FVKESK. CDR3 amino acids: CASSQAGKRTGELFF. CDR3 DNA: TGTGCCAGCAGCCAAGCAGGAAAAAGGACCGGGGAGCTGTTTTTT.

In its sample, this clone was seen a few times. The J gene is TRBJ2-3, the V gene TRBV11-2, with 10 bases matching TRBD2. CDR1 and CDR2 (germline): SGHAT, FQNNGV. The CDR3 has 16 residues. Trimming at V came to 9 bases and at J to 2 bases, leaving 11 bases not matched to a gene. The DNA of the CDR3 is TGTGCCAGTCGTCGGAGCGGGGGGGCTTTCACAGATACGCAGTATTTT. Translating it yields CASRRSGGAFTDTQYF.

This clone was detected once. The CDR3 region has the DNA TGTGCCAGCAGTTGGGCAGGGAACACTGAAGCTTTCTTT. It specifies CASSWAGNTEAFF. The chain links TRBV27 to TRBJ1-1; D uncertain. Trimming cost V 4 bases and J 1 base, with 7 bases left between them. The CDR3 spans 13 residues. CDR1 and CDR2 (germline): MNHEY, SMNVEV (reference sequence).